The clone carrying this TCR beta chain was counted only a few times. Its target is unknown. The PCR used 60 Vbeta and 13 Jbeta primers. Clones were sequenced by immunoSEQ multiplex PCR, and TCRdb holds only the in-frame ones, with some missing. The sample carries fewer than 250,000 clones, roughly 73% recorded once. This sample was included in a study of cytomegalovirus exposure and HLA in healthy donors. CDR3 size: 13 residues. The V end lost 11 bases, the J end lost 0 bases, and 13 bases lay between the germline ends. Germline-derived CDR1 and CDR2 are ENHRY and SYGVKD. Whole-study findings and limits: Among TCR sequences, most were rare, though some public TCRs appeared in many donors. The authors assumed roughly uniform sequencing depth across donors for presence/absence analyses.

Sequenced sample: PBMCs. This TCR was recovered from a woman in her twenties or thirties in good health and CMV-seropositive. V gene TRBV10-3 combines with J gene TRBJ1-1; D possibly corresponds to TRBD1 (5 bases). CDR3 nucleotides: TGTGCCCTTCGACAGTACATGAACACTGAAGCTTTCTTT. Residues: CALRQYMNTEAFF.